This TCR beta chain was retrieved from a study of blood T cell repertoires in COVID-19. Overall study context: Spain, Italy and the United States supplied samples that represented acute and convalescent COVID-19. Sources were T cells, B-cell-depleted T cells, or PBMCs; the material itself was cDNA or gDNA.

The authors' processing: From reference gene primer amplification, estimates of nucleated cell counts were derived. Generated by immunoSEQ multiplex PCR, the TCRdb table keeps only in-frame clones and is missing some. V and J calls and clone size come straight from that table; D and trimming were deduced from the DNA. This sample yields fewer than 40,000 clones, of which 70% to 90% are seen a single time; roughly 32% belongs to the top ten. Germline CDR1 is KGHSH and CDR2 is LQKENI. The V end lost 3 bases, the J end lost 5 bases, and 8 bases lay between the germline ends. The CDR3 runs 12 residues. The chain combines TRBV18 with TRBJ2-7, with unresolved D. The sequenced material came from peripheral blood. This receptor was taken from a man aged 70 or older with active COVID-19. In DNA form, the CDR3 reads TGTGCCAGCTCACCCACAAGTAACGAGCAGTACTTC. This encodes CASSPTSNEQYF. Full variable domain (missing parts from reference TRBV18 and TRBJ2-7): NAGVMQNPRHLVRRRGQEARLRCSPMKGHSHVYWYRQLPEEGLKFMVYLQKENIIDESGMPKERFSAEFPKEGPSILRIQQVVRGDSAAYFCASSPTSNEQYFGPGTRLTVT.